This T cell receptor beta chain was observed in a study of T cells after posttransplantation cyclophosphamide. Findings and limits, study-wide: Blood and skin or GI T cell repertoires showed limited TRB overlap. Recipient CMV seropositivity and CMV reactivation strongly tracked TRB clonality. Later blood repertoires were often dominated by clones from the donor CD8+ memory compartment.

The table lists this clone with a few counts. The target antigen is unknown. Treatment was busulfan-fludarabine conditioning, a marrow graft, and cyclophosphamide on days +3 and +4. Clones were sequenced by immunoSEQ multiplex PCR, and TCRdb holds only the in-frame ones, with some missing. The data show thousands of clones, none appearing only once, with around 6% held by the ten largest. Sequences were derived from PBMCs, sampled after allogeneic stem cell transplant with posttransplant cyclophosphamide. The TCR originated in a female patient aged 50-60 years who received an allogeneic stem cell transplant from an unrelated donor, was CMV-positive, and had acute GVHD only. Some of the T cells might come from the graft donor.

The CDR3 reads CATSRGLAASTDTQYF. As DNA, the CDR3 is TGTGCCACCAGCAGAGGACTAGCGGCTTCCACAGATACGCAGTATTTT. This chain uses TRBV15 with TRBJ2-3; 9 bases fit TRBD2. The CDR3 totals 16 residues. In germline, CDR1 is LNHNV, CDR2 YYDKDF (reference sequence). V dropped 1 base and J dropped 2; count of bases not matched to a gene: 4.